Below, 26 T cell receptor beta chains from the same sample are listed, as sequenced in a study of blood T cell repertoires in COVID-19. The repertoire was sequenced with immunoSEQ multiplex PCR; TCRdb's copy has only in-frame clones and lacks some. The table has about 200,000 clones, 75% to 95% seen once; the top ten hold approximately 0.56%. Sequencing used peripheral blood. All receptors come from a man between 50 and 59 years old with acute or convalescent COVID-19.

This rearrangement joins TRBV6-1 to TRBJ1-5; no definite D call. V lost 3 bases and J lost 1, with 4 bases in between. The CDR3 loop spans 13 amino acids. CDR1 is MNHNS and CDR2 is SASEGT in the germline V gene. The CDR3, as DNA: TGTGCCAGCAGTGATATGAGCAATCAGCCCCAGCATTTT. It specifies CASSDMSNQPQHF.

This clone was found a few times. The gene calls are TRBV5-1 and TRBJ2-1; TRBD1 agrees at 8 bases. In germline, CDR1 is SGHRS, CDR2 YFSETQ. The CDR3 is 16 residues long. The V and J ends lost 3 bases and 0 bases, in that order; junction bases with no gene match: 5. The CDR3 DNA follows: TGCGCCAGCAGCTCGGACAGGGTGGGCTCCTACAATGAGCAGTTCTTC. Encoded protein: CASSSDRVGSYNEQFF.

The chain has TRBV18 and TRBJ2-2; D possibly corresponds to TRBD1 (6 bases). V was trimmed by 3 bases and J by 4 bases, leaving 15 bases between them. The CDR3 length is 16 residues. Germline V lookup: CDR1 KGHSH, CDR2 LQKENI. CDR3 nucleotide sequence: TGTGCCAGCTCACCGAGGACAGTGGGTATCACCGGGGAGCTGTTTTTT. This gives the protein CASSPRTVGITGELFF.

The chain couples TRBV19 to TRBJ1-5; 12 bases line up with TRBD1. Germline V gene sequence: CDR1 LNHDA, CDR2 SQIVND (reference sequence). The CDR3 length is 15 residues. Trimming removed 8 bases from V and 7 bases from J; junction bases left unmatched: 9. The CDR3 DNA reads TGTGCCAGTGGGACAGGGGGCTCGATGGAACAGCCCCAGCATTTT. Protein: CASGTGGSMEQPQHF.

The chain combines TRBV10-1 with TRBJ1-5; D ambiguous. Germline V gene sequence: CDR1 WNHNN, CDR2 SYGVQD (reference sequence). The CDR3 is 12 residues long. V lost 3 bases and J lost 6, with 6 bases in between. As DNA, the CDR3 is TGCGCCAGCAGTGATTCGAGTCAGCCCCAGCATTTT. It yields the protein CASSDSSQPQHF.

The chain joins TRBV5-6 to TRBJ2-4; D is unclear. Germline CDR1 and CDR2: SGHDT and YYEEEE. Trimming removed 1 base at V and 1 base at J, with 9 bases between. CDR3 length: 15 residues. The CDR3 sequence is CASSLYERAKNIQYF. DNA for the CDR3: TGTGCCAGCAGCTTGTATGAGAGGGCCAAAAACATTCAGTACTTC.

CDR3 nucleotide sequence: TGTGCCAGTAGTATCGGGGGAGGGTACAATGAGCAGTTCTTC. This codes for CASSIGGGYNEQFF. This chain connects TRBV19 to TRBJ2-1; TRBD2 matches at 7 bases. J was trimmed by 4 bases and V by 3 bases; bases with no gene match: 3. The V gene's germline CDR1 is LNHDA and CDR2 SQIVND (reference sequence). CDR3 length: 14 residues.

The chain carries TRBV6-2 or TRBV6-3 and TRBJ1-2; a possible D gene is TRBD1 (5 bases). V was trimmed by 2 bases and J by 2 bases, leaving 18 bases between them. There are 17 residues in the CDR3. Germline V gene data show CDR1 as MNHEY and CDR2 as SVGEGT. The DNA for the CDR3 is TGTGCCAGCAGTTACGCCCTCGGGCAGGGCCAGAACTATGGCTACACCTTC. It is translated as CASSYALGQGQNYGYTF.

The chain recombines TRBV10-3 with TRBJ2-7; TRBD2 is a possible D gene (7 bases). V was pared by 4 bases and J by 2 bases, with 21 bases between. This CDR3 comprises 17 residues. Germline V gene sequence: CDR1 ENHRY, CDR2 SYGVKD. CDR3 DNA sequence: TGTGCCATCAGTGGCACGGGGGCGGGAGCCTTCGCCTACGAGCAGTACTTC. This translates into CAISGTGAGAFAYEQYF.

CDR3 sequence (DNA): TGCGCCAGCAGTGTCAGGACAGGGAGTAACACCGGGGAGCTGTTTTTT. As protein: CASSVRTGSNTGELFF. The gene calls are TRBV10-2 and TRBJ2-2; 8 bases match TRBD1. This CDR3 is 16 amino acids long. V was pared by 4 bases and J by 2 bases, with 6 bases of the junction left unmatched. Germline CDR1 reads WSHSY; CDR2 reads SAAADI.

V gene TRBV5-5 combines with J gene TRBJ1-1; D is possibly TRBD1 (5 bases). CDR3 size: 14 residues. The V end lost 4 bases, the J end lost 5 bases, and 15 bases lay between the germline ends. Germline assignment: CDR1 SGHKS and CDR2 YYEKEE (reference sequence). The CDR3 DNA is TGTGCCAGCAGCCCTCACAGGATCGGGACTGAAGCTTTCTTT. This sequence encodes CASSPHRIGTEAFF.

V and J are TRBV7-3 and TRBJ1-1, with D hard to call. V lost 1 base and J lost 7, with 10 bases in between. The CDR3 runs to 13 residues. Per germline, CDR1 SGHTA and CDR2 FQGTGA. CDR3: CASSLKGGFEAFF. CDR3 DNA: TGTGCCAGCAGCTTAAAGGGAGGGTTTGAAGCTTTCTTT.

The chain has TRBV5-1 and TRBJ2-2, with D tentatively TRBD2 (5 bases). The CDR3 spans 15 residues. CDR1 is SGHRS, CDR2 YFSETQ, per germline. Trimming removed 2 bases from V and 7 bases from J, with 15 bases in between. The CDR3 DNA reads TGCGCCAGCAGCTTCTCGGAGCCAGGAGGCGGGGAGCTGTTTTTT. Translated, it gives CASSFSEPGGGELFF.

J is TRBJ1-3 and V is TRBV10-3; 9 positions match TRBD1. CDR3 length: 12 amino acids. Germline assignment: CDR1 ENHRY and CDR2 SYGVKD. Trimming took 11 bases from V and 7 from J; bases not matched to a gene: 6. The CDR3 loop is CAVTGTGNTIYF. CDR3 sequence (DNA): TGTGCCGTAACCGGGACAGGGAACACCATATATTTT.

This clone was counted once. CDR3 coding DNA: TGTGCCAGCAGCCCTGGACACGTGGAAAAACTGTTTTTT. Its protein is CASSPGHVEKLFF. The gene calls are TRBV5-6 and TRBJ1-4; possibly TRBD1 for D (5 bases). V gave up 4 bases and J gave up 8 bases, with 12 bases separating them. This CDR3 has 13 amino acids. Germline V gene lookup returns CDR1 SGHDT and CDR2 YYEEEE.

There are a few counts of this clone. CDR3 loop: CASVKLRDTNTEAFF. For the CDR3, the DNA is TGTGCCAGCGTAAAACTCAGGGACACGAACACTGAAGCTTTCTTT. The gene calls are TRBV27 and TRBJ1-1, with a weak D call TRBD1 (6 bases). The length of the CDR3 is 15 residues. Trimming took 8 bases from V and 1 from J, leaving 17 bases between them. Germline V gives CDR1 MNHEY, CDR2 SMNVEV (reference sequence).

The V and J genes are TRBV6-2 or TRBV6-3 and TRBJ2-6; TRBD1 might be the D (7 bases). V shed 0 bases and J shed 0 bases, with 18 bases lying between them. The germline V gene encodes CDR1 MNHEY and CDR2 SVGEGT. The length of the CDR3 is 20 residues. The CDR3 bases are TGTGCCAGCAGTTACTCGACGCGGGACAGTCCACACTCTGGGGCCAACGTCCTGACTTTC. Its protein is CASSYSTRDSPHSGANVLTF.

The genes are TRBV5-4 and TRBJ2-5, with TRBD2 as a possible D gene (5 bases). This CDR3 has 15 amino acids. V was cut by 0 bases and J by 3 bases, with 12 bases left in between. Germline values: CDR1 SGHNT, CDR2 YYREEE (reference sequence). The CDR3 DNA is TGTGCCAGCAGCTTGGTTTCGGGAAGGAAAGAGACCCAGTACTTC. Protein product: CASSLVSGRKETQYF.

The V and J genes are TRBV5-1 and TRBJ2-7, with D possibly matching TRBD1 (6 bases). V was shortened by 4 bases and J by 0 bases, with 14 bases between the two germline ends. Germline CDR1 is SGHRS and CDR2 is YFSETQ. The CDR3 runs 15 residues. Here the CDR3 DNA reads TGCGCCAGCAGCGAGCTCCAGGGGCCCTCCTACGAGCAGTACTTC. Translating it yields CASSELQGPSYEQYF. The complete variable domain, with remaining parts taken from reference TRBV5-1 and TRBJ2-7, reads KAGVTQTPRYLIKTRGQQVTLSCSPISGHRSVSWYQQTPGQGLQFLFEYFSETQRNKGNFPGRFSGRQFSNSRSEMNVSTLELGDSALYLCASSELQGPSYEQYFGPGTRLTVT.

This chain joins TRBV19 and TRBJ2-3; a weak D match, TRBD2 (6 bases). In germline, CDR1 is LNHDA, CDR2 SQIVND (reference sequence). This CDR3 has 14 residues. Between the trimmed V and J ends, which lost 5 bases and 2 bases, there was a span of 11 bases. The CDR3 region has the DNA TGTGCCAGTAGTCGTGCGGGACCCACAGATACGCAGTATTTT. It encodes CASSRAGPTDTQYF.

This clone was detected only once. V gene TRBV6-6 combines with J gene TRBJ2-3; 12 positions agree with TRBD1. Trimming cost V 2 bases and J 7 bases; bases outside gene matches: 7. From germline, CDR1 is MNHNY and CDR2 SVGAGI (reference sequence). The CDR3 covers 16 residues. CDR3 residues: CASSYGTGGASHTQYF. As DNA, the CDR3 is TGTGCCAGCAGTTACGGGACAGGGGGCGCGTCTCATACGCAGTATTTT.

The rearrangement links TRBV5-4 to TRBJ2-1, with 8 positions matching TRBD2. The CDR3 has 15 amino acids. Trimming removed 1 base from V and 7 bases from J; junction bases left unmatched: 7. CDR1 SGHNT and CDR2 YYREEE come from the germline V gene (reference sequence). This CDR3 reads CASSLTGGPGNEQFF. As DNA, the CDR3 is TGTGCCAGCAGCTTGACGGGAGGGCCCGGAAATGAGCAGTTCTTC.

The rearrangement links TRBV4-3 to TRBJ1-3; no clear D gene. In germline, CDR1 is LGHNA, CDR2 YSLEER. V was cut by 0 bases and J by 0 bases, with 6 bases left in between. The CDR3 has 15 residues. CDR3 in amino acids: CASSQEAVSGNTIYF. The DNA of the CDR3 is TGCGCCAGCAGCCAAGAGGCGGTCTCTGGAAACACCATATATTTT.

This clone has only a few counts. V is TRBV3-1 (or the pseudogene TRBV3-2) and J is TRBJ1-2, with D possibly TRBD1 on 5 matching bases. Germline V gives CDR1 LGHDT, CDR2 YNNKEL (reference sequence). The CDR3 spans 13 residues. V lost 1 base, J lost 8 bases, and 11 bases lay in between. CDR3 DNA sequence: TGTGCCAGCAGCCAAGGGGGACTAGGAGGCTACACCTTC. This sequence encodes CASSQGGLGGYTF.

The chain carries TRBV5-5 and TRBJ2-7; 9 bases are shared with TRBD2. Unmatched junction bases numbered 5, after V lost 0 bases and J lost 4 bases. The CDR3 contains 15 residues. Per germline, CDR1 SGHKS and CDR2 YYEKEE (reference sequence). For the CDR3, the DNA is TGTGCCAGCAGCTTGGGGTCTAGCGGGGTGTACGAGCAGTACGTC. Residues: CASSLGSSGVYEQYV.

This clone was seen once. The DNA for the CDR3 is TGCGCCAGCAGCGGGACAGGGGGCCGCGAGCAGTACTTC. Its protein is CASSGTGGREQYF. This chain connects TRBV10-1 to TRBJ2-7, with 12 bases lining up with TRBD1. Germline V gene sequence: CDR1 WNHNN, CDR2 SYGVQD (reference sequence). The V and J ends lost 6 bases and 6 bases, in that order; junction bases with no gene match: 3. The CDR3 contains 13 residues.